This record concerns one T cell receptor beta chain sequence. The data originate from a study of cytomegalovirus exposure and HLA in healthy donors. 60 Vbeta and 13 Jbeta primers were used in PCR. This table comes from immunoSEQ multiplex PCR, and its TCRdb copy is limited to in-frame clones, with some not included. The repertoire table contains more than 100,000 clones. This TCR derives from a man aged 40-55 years in good health and CMV-seronegative. Input material: PBMCs.

CDR3 protein: CASSLSGRGSETQYF. CDR3 in DNA: TGTGCCAGCAGTTTATCAGGCAGGGGGTCAGAGACCCAGTACTTC. This chain uses TRBV27 with TRBJ2-5, with 7 bases that match TRBD1. The CDR3 is made up of 15 amino acids. Germline values: CDR1 MNHEY, CDR2 SMNVEV (reference sequence). Trimming removed 0 bases from V and 4 bases from J; junction bases left unmatched: 5.